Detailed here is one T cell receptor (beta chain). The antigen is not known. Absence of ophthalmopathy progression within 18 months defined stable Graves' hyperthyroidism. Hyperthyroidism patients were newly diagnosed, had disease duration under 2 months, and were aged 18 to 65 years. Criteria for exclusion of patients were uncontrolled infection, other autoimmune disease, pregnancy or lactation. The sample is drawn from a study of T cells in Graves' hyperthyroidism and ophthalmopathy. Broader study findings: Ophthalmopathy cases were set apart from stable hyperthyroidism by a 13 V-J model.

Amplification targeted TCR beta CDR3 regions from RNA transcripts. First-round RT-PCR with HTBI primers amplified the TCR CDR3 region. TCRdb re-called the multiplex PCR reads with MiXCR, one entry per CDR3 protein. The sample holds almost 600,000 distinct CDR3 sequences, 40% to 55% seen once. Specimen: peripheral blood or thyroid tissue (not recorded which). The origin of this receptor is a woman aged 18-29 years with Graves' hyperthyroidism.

The chain's CDR3 is CSVESRTSAYNEQYF. CDR3 bases: TGCAGCGTTGAATCCCGGACTAGCGCGTACAATGAGCAGTACTTC. This chain uses TRBV29-1 with TRBJ2-5; 9 nucleotides line up with TRBD2. V lost 2 bases to trimming and J lost 11 bases; unmatched junction nucleotides: 15. The CDR3 runs 15 residues. Per germline, CDR1 SQVTM and CDR2 ANQGSEA. Using reference TRBV29-1 and TRBJ2-5 for the parts outside the CDR3, the full variable domain is SAVISQKPSRDICQRGTSLTIQCQVDSQVTMMFWYRQQPGQSLTLIATANQGSEATYESGFVIDKFPISRPNLTFSTLTVSNMSPEDSSIYLCSVESRTSAYNEQYFGPGTRLLVL.